This T cell receptor beta chain comes out of a study of control samples from healthy donors and cancer patients. Germline CDR1 and CDR2: SEHNR and FQNEAQ (reference sequence). Trimming pared 5 bases from V and 3 bases from J, leaving 14 bases between. The CDR3 totals 14 residues. TCRdb's copy holds only in-frame clones and misses some; the assay was immunoSEQ multiplex PCR. This table has 90,000 to 110,000 clones, more than 85% appearing once. The sequence came from a woman in her forties or fifties in good health. The sample consisted of blood. V gene TRBV7-9 combines with J gene TRBJ2-7, with unresolved D. CDR3 protein: CASSSRLEDYEQYF. CDR3 in DNA: TGTGCCAGCAGCAGCAGACTGGAAGACTACGAGCAGTACTTC.